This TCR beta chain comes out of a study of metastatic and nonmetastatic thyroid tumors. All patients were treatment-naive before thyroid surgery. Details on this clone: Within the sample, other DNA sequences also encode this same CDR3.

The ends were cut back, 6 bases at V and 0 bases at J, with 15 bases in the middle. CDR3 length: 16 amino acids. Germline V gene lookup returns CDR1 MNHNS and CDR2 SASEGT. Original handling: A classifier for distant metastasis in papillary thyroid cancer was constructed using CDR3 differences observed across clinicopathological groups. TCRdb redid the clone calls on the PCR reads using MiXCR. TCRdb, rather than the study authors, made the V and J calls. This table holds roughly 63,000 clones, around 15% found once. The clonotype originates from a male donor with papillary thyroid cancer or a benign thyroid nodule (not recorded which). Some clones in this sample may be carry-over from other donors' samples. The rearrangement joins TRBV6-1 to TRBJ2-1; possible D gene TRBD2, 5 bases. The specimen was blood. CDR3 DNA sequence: TGTGCCAGCAGAGGGCTAGCTGGGTACTCCTACAATGAGCAGTTCTTC. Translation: CASRGLAGYSYNEQFF.